These 23 T cell receptor beta chains came from one sample sequenced in a study of T cells after yellow fever vaccination. Using its own MiXCR run on the 5' RACE reads, TCRdb lists one record per CDR3 protein. The table shows a few hundred thousand distinct CDR3 sequences, with roughly 21% occurring only once. This specimen was PBMCs, taken 15 days after the yellow fever booster vaccination. Receptor source: a man between 25 and 39 years old who received the YFV17D yellow fever vaccine.

The J gene is TRBJ2-1, the V gene TRBV5-6; 7 nucleotides line up with TRBD2. Germline V gene data show CDR1 as SGHDT and CDR2 as YYEEEE. The CDR3 extends over 16 amino acids. J was trimmed by 8 bases and V by 3 bases; bases with no gene match: 14. DNA for the CDR3: TGTGCCAGCAGCTACCCACCCAGCGGGATAAGGTATGAGCAGTTCTTC. Its protein product is CASSYPPSGIRYEQFF.

The chain joins TRBV27 to TRBJ2-3; 7 nucleotides agree with TRBD1. Germline V gives CDR1 MNHEY, CDR2 SMNVEV (reference sequence). The CDR3 loop spans 15 amino acids. Trimming removed 2 bases from V and 4 bases from J; junction bases left unmatched: 6. The CDR3 is CASSLRRQGPDTQYF. For the CDR3, the DNA is TGTGCCAGCAGTTTAAGGAGACAGGGACCAGATACGCAGTATTTT.

There are a few counts of this clonotype. V is TRBV7-2 and J is TRBJ2-1; D call uncertain. The germline CDR1 and CDR2 sequences are SGHTA and FQGNSA. There are 13 residues in the CDR3. Trimming removed 1 base at V and 8 bases at J, with 9 bases between. For the CDR3, the DNA is TGTGCCAGCAGCTTAGGTAGGGAATATGAGCAGTTCTTC. Translation: CASSLGREYEQFF.

This clonotype appeared a few times. The chain has TRBV5-6 and TRBJ2-7; 8 bases fit TRBD2. This CDR3 region has 14 residues. The ends lost 4 bases at V and 3 bases at J; junction bases unmatched: 6. Germline CDR1 reads SGHDT; CDR2 reads YYEEEE. CDR3 in DNA: TGTGCCAGCAGCCAAGCGGGAGTAAGCTACGAGCAGTACTTC. It specifies CASSQAGVSYEQYF.

This chain joins TRBV28 and TRBJ2-5; 9 bases agree with TRBD2. J was trimmed by 0 bases and V by 10 bases; bases with no gene match: 3. This CDR3 spans 13 amino acids. Looked up from germline, CDR1 is MDHEN and CDR2 is SYDVKM. CDR3 sequence reads: CATGLAYQETQYF. The CDR3 DNA reads TGTGCCACAGGACTAGCGTACCAAGAGACCCAGTACTTC.

In its sample, this clonotype was seen a few times. V gene TRBV7-2 combines with J gene TRBJ2-1, with D perhaps matching TRBD2 (6 bases). Germline CDR1 is SGHTA and CDR2 is FQGNSA. Trimming took off 5 bases at V and 7 bases at J, with 18 bases between the two ends. The CDR3 is 15 residues long. CDR3 in amino acids: CASSPRGGTFNEQFF. CDR3 nucleotides: TGTGCCAGCAGCCCTCGGGGCGGGACCTTTAATGAGCAGTTCTTC. The full variable domain, completed using reference TRBV7-2 and TRBJ2-1, is GAGVSQSPSNKVTEKGKDVELRCDPISGHTALYWYRQSLGQGLEFLIYFQGNSAPDKSGLPSDRFSAERTGGSVSTLTIQRTQQEDSAVYLCASSPRGGTFNEQFFGPGTRLTVL.

The V call is TRBV19, the J call TRBJ1-3; D perhaps matches TRBD1 (5 bases). The CDR3 has 15 residues. Germline lookup yields CDR1 LNHDA and CDR2 SQIVND (reference sequence). The V and J ends lost 1 base and 2 bases respectively, with 9 bases between them. The CDR3 is CASSIGDSPGNTIYF. The CDR3 bases are TGTGCCAGTAGTATAGGCGACAGCCCTGGAAACACCATATATTTT. The whole variable domain, remainder taken from reference TRBV19 and TRBJ1-3, is DGGITQSPKYLFRKEGQNVTLSCEQNLNHDAMYWYRQDPGQGLRLIYYSQIVNDFQKGDIAEGYSVSREKKESFPLTVTSAQKNPTAFYLCASSIGDSPGNTIYFGEGSWLTVV.

This clonotype was seen a handful of times. The rearrangement joins TRBV10-3 to TRBJ2-7; 8 nucleotides line up with TRBD1. CDR3 length: 14 amino acids. V lost 2 bases, J lost 5 bases, and 5 bases stayed unmatched. In germline, CDR1 is ENHRY, CDR2 SYGVKD. CDR3 coding DNA: TGTGCCATCAGTGAGGTCGGACAGGGCAACGAGCAGTACTTC. Protein sequence: CAISEVGQGNEQYF.

The chain joins TRBV5-5 to TRBJ2-7; D remains unclear. Germline CDR1 is SGHKS and CDR2 is YYEKEE (reference sequence). The CDR3 has 17 residues. V was cut by 4 bases and J by 1 base, with 21 bases left in between. For the CDR3, the DNA is TGTGCCAGCAGCCTCTACATGGAGTCCCCTTCTTCCTACGAGCAGTACTTC. Amino acids: CASSLYMESPSSYEQYF.

The V gene is TRBV29-1, the J gene TRBJ2-7; tentatively, D is TRBD2 (6 bases). CDR1 and CDR2 (germline): SQVTM, ANQGSEA. V was pared by 6 bases and J by 0 bases, with 21 bases between. The CDR3 covers 16 residues. CDR3 sequence (DNA): TGCAGCGTCCGAAACCTCTTTCCGGGAGACTCCTACGAGCAGTACTTC. Amino acids: CSVRNLFPGDSYEQYF.

This clonotype was detected a few times. V gene TRBV7-2 combines with J gene TRBJ2-7, with D hard to call. Trimming left V 4 bases short and J 7 bases short, with 14 bases between. This CDR3 is built from 13 residues. Germline V lookup: CDR1 SGHTA, CDR2 FQGNSA. CDR3 in amino acids: CASSSQPLGEQYF. For the CDR3, the DNA is TGTGCCAGCAGCTCGCAACCCTTAGGGGAGCAGTACTTC.

Many counts were recorded for this clonotype. This chain uses TRBV20-1 with TRBJ2-7, with no clear D. In germline, CDR1 is DFQATT, CDR2 SNEGSKA (reference sequence). V lost 3 bases and J 2 bases, leaving 17 bases between the germline ends. CDR3 size: 15 residues. This chain's CDR3 is CSASDSRGRTYEQYF. The CDR3 DNA reads TGCAGTGCTAGTGACTCTCGCGGACGTACCTACGAGCAGTACTTC.

The chain joins TRBV6-5 to TRBJ2-5; a possible D gene is TRBD1 (6 bases). CDR1 and CDR2 from the germline V gene are MNHEY and SVGAGI. V was trimmed by 0 bases and J by 2 bases, leaving 10 bases between them. There are 15 residues in the CDR3. The CDR3, as DNA: TGTGCCAGCAGTTACTCCTCAGGGGCACAAGAGACCCAGTACTTC. Its translation is CASSYSSGAQETQYF.

The genes are TRBV7-2 and TRBJ2-7; a possible D gene is TRBD2 (5 bases). There are 15 residues in the CDR3. CDR1 and CDR2 from the germline V gene are SGHTA and FQGNSA. Trimming stripped 4 bases from V and 0 bases from J, with 13 bases between. This CDR3 is CASSYLPGYSYEQYF. CDR3 sequence (DNA): TGTGCCAGCAGCTACCTCCCGGGATACTCCTACGAGCAGTACTTC.

This clonotype was counted a few times. This sequence joins TRBV4-3 and TRBJ2-3; D not certain. The CDR3 runs to 15 residues. V was pared by 6 bases and J by 1 base, with 14 bases between. Germline CDR1 LGHNA, CDR2 YSLEER. CDR3 amino acids: CASSYTSSGTDTQYF. Written as DNA, the CDR3 is TGCGCCAGCAGTTACACCTCGAGCGGCACAGATACGCAGTATTTT.

In this sample, this clonotype turned up many times. CDR3 loop: CASSLLARYGYTF. DNA for the CDR3: TGTGCCAGCAGTTTACTGGCTCGCTATGGCTACACCTTC. The chain combines TRBV28 with TRBJ1-2; D remains ambiguous. Germline-derived CDR1 and CDR2 are MDHEN and SYDVKM. Trimming cost V 2 bases and J 4 bases, with 8 bases left between them. CDR3 length: 13 residues.

This chain uses TRBV6-2 or TRBV6-3 with TRBJ2-7, with 13 bases matching TRBD2. Germline-derived CDR1 and CDR2 are MNHEY and SVGEGT. The V segment lost 10 bases and the J segment 5 bases; nucleotides outside the gene matches: 8. This CDR3 spans 14 amino acids. The CDR3 coding sequence is TGTGCCACCTTAGGACTAGCGGGAGTCCACGAGCAGTACTTC. This sequence encodes CATLGLAGVHEQYF.

The chain couples TRBV6-2 or TRBV6-3 to TRBJ1-2; the match to TRBD1 covers 11 bases. V lost 2 bases to trimming and J lost 3 bases; unmatched junction nucleotides: 8. Germline V gene lookup returns CDR1 MNHEY and CDR2 SVGEGT. This CDR3 has 17 residues. The CDR3 nucleotides read TGTGCCAGCAGTTACCGGACAGGGGGCGATCGGGACTATGGCTACACCTTC. Amino acid sequence: CASSYRTGGDRDYGYTF.

This clonotype was detected a few times. The V gene is TRBV20-1, the J gene TRBJ2-3, with D maybe TRBD1 (6 bases). The CDR3 loop spans 12 amino acids. Between the trimmed V and J ends, which lost 6 bases and 5 bases, there was a span of 12 bases. The V gene's germline CDR1 is DFQATT and CDR2 SNEGSKA (reference sequence). CDR3 protein: CSANPGEDTQYF. The CDR3 coding sequence is TGCAGTGCGAACCCAGGGGAAGATACGCAGTATTTT.

This clonotype was seen more than once but under ten times. This chain links TRBV7-8 with TRBJ1-1; D unresolved. The V gene's germline CDR1 is SGHVS and CDR2 FQNEAQ. This CDR3 has 15 amino acids. V was shortened by 2 bases and J by 7 bases, with 17 bases between the two germline ends. CDR3 in amino acids: CASSLRRLPIGEAFF. DNA for the CDR3: TGTGCCAGCAGCTTACGACGCCTGCCTATCGGTGAAGCTTTCTTT.

V is TRBV7-7 and J is TRBJ2-5; either TRBD1 or TRBD2 may fit D (5 bases each). Germline-derived CDR1 and CDR2 are SSHAT and FNYEAQ (reference sequence). The V gene lost 4 bases and the J gene lost 0 bases, with 15 bases spanning the gap. The CDR3 spans 16 residues. The CDR3 nucleotides are TGTGCCAGCAGCTCAACTTCCGGGACGGACCAAGAGACCCAGTACTTC. Translating it yields CASSSTSGTDQETQYF.

J is TRBJ1-2 and V is TRBV4-3, with a weak D call TRBD1 (6 bases). This CDR3 contains 15 residues. Germline V gene data show CDR1 as LGHNA and CDR2 as YSLEER. Trimming removed 1 base from V and 2 bases from J, with 11 bases in between. DNA of the CDR3: TGCGCCAGCAGCCAAGCACAGGGTTCGAACTATGGCTACACCTTC. This codes for CASSQAQGSNYGYTF.

This chain links TRBV20-1 with TRBJ1-2; D is perhaps TRBD1 (6 bases). The germline CDR1 and CDR2 sequences are DFQATT and SNEGSKA (reference sequence). Trimming shortened V by 0 bases and J by 8 bases, and 10 bases separated the two germline ends. CDR3 length: 12 residues. The CDR3 spells CSARDQGQGYTF. CDR3 bases: TGCAGTGCTAGAGATCAGGGGCAGGGCTACACCTTC.